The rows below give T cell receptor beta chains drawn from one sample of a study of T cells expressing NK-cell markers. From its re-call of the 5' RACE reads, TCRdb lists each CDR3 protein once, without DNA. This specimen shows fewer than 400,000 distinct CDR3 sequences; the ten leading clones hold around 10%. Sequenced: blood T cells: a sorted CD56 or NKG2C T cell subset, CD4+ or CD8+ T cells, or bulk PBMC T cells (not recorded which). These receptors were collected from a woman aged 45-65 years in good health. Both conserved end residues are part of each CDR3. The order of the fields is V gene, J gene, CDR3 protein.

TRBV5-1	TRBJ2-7	CASSFLSSGGGTYEQYF
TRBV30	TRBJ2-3	CAWEQGLATLGDTQYF
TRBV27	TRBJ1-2	CASSRDPSYGYTF
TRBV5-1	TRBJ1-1	CASSLGVDLGEAFF
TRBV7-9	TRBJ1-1	CASSLVPTGTEAFF
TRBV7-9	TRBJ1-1	CASSLGGATGDFF
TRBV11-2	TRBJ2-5	CASSLIVLETQYF
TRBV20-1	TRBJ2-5	CSAQAGETGETQYF
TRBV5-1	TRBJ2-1	CASSLRGQGTAEQFF
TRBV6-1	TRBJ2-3	CASSDGSWYTQYF
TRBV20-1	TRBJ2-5	CSATSRDQYQETQYF
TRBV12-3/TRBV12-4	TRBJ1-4	CASSVSGSGKLFF
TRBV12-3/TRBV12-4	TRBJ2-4	CASSPSGRENIQYF
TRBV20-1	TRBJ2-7	CSATIVPLGNYEQYF
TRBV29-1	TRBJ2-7	CSVERPGEQYF
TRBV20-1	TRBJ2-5	CSIGANGGEETQYF